The 32 T cell receptor beta chains listed next were all sequenced from one sample in a study of identifying expanded T cells in peripheral blood. Profiling relied on immunoSEQ multiplex PCR, and the TCRdb table lists in-frame clones only, not all of them. The profile shows roughly 100,000 clones, around 88% of them singletons. Sequenced sample: blood. The receptors come from a person between 18 and 70 years old in good health.

The V and J genes are TRBV5-8 and TRBJ2-1; D possibly matches TRBD1 or TRBD2 (6 bases each). V gave up 7 bases and J gave up 15 bases, with 20 bases separating them. Germline loops: CDR1 SGHTS, CDR2 YDEGEE. The CDR3 is 12 residues long. CDR3 protein: CASRAGGGGPFF. Written as DNA, the CDR3 is TGTGCCAGCCGGGCCGGAGGGGGTGGTCCGTTCTTC.

The V and J genes are TRBV12-5 and TRBJ1-2, with TRBD1 matching over 7 bases. CDR1 is LGHNT, CDR2 FRNRAP, per germline. The CDR3 is 13 amino acids. V gave up 5 bases and J gave up 6 bases; unmatched junction bases: 6. This CDR3 is CASGANRGDGYTF. The CDR3 DNA follows: TGTGCTAGTGGTGCCAACAGGGGTGATGGCTACACCTTC.

CDR3: CASSSEGARETQYF. The CDR3, as DNA: TGTGCCAGCAGTTCCGAGGGGGCGAGGGAGACCCAGTACTTC. V usage is TRBV6-6 and J usage is TRBJ2-5, with 7 nucleotides matching TRBD1. Germline V gene sequence: CDR1 MNHNY, CDR2 SVGAGI (reference sequence). The CDR3 has 14 amino acids. Trimming took 4 bases from V and 5 from J; bases not matched to a gene: 7.

The sample holds one count of this clone. The V gene is TRBV2, the J gene TRBJ2-2; 10 positions agree with TRBD1. CDR1 and CDR2 from the germline V gene are SNHLY and FYNNEI. The V and J ends lost 6 bases and 6 bases, in that order; junction bases with no gene match: 7. CDR3 length equals 15 residues. CDR3 DNA: TGTGCCAGCAGGTCCGGGACAGGGGTAGCCGGGGAGCTGTTTTTT. The encoded protein is CASRSGTGVAGELFF.

The genes are TRBV6-6 and TRBJ2-1; possible D gene TRBD1, 5 bases. Trimming stripped 0 bases from V and 7 bases from J, with 13 bases between. The CDR3 has 15 amino acids. The germline V gene encodes CDR1 MNHNY and CDR2 SVGAGI (reference sequence). CDR3 protein: CASSYSSSGANEQFF. The CDR3 DNA is TGTGCCAGCAGTTACTCTTCGAGTGGGGCGAATGAGCAGTTCTTC.

The V call is TRBV18, the J call TRBJ2-5, with D possibly matching TRBD1 (5 bases). Germline V gene sequence: CDR1 KGHSH, CDR2 LQKENI. The CDR3 sequence is 13 residues long. The germline V and J ends were trimmed by 9 bases and 2 bases, with 13 bases remaining between them. CDR3 in DNA: TGTGCCAGTCTGACAGCGAATCAAGAGACCCAGTACTTC. Protein product: CASLTANQETQYF.

The chain's CDR3 is CASSLAQWGGSYNEQFF. In DNA, the CDR3 is TGTGCCAGCAGCTTAGCGCAGTGGGGGGGCTCCTACAATGAGCAGTTCTTC. The chain couples TRBV7-2 to TRBJ2-1; TRBD2 matches 7 bases. This CDR3 has 17 amino acids. The trim removed 0 bases at V and 0 bases at J, leaving 5 bases unmatched. The V gene's germline CDR1 is SGHTA and CDR2 FQGNSA.

CDR3 in DNA: TGTGCCAGCAGTGAAGGTGGGAATTCACCCCTCCACTTT. This sequence encodes CASSEGGNSPLHF. The chain has TRBV6-1 and TRBJ1-6, with no clear D. This CDR3 is built from 13 residues. Trimming left V 1 base short and J 7 bases short, with 5 bases between. CDR1 MNHNS and CDR2 SASEGT come from the germline V gene.

The chain has TRBV4-2 and TRBJ2-7; 15 nucleotides line up with TRBD2. The CDR3 has 16 amino acids. The junction had 1 base not matched to a gene; V was cut back by 0 bases and J by 4 bases. Germline CDR1 is LGHNA and CDR2 is YNFKEQ. The CDR3 region has the DNA TGTGCCAGCAGCCAAGATGGGACTAGCGGGGGGTACGAGCAGTACTTC. Translation gives CASSQDGTSGGYEQYF.

CDR3 nucleotides: TGTGCCAGCTCAGACGGACGGGGAGCCTACGAGCAGTACTTC. This gives the protein CASSDGRGAYEQYF. The chain employs TRBV18 and TRBJ2-7; possibly TRBD2 for D (5 bases). Germline V gene lookup returns CDR1 KGHSH and CDR2 LQKENI. This CDR3 region has 14 residues. The V end was cut by 5 bases, the J end by 2 bases, with 13 bases between.

This clone was detected a few times. This chain joins TRBV29-1 and TRBJ1-1; D is undetermined. The CDR3 spans 10 residues. CDR1 and CDR2 (germline): SQVTM, ANQGSEA. V lost 4 bases and J lost 3, with 3 bases in between. CDR3 nucleotides: TGCAGCGTTGGAGACACTGAAGCTTTCTTT. Amino acids: CSVGDTEAFF.

The chain has TRBV29-1 and TRBJ1-2, with 11 bases lining up with TRBD1. The germline V gene has CDR1 SQVTM and CDR2 ANQGSEA. The CDR3 is 14 amino acids. The V and J ends lost 3 bases and 6 bases, in that order; junction bases with no gene match: 6. The CDR3, as DNA: TGCAGCGTTGACGATGGACAGGGGGCGCATGGCTACACCTTC. As protein: CSVDDGQGAHGYTF.

This rearrangement joins TRBV7-2 to TRBJ2-3; a weak D match, TRBD1 (6 bases). The V gene lost 5 bases and the J gene lost 4 bases, with 13 bases spanning the gap. This CDR3 is 14 amino acids long. CDR1 and CDR2 from the germline V gene are SGHTA and FQGNSA. The CDR3 region is CASSNREYSDTQYF. The CDR3 nucleotides are TGTGCCAGCAGCAACAGGGAGTATTCAGATACGCAGTATTTT.

This clone was observed once. This chain connects TRBV5-6 to TRBJ2-5; D possibly corresponds to TRBD2 (6 bases). Trimming stripped 4 bases from V and 1 base from J, with 11 bases between. Per the germline V gene, CDR1 is SGHDT and CDR2 is YYEEEE. CDR3 length: 14 residues. CDR3 sequence reads: CASSQGGVQETQYF. In nucleotides, the CDR3 is TGTGCCAGCAGCCAGGGCGGGGTCCAAGAGACCCAGTACTTC.

J is TRBJ2-5 and V is TRBV5-8; TRBD2 matches 10 bases. There are 15 residues in the CDR3. Germline values: CDR1 SGHTS, CDR2 YDEGEE. With 5 bases clipped from V and 2 bases from J, the junction kept 6 bases outside the gene matches. This chain's CDR3 is CASRYSGGPQETQYF. The CDR3 DNA reads as TGTGCCAGCAGATATAGCGGGGGGCCACAAGAGACCCAGTACTTC.

The chain recombines TRBV7-9 with TRBJ1-3, with 9 bases identical to TRBD1. J gave up 3 bases and V 3 bases, and 9 bases lay outside the gene matches. CDR1 and CDR2 from the germline V gene are SEHNR and FQNEAQ (reference sequence). The CDR3 runs to 17 residues. The CDR3: CASSFGPGQGGGNTIYF. The CDR3 DNA follows: TGTGCCAGCAGCTTCGGACCGGGACAGGGAGGTGGAAACACCATATATTTT.

The CDR3 sequence: CATVPGQPYEQYF. For the CDR3, the DNA is TGTGCCACCGTACCGGGACAGCCCTACGAGCAGTACTTC. The chain has TRBV28 and TRBJ2-7; 7 nucleotides match TRBD1. V gave up 10 bases and J gave up 2 bases; unmatched junction bases: 8. The germline gives CDR1 MDHEN, CDR2 SYDVKM. CDR3 length equals 13 residues.

The sample holds one count of this clone. V is TRBV15 and J is TRBJ1-1; D is possibly TRBD1 (5 bases). Trimming stripped 0 bases from V and 1 base from J, with 12 bases between. The CDR3 runs to 16 residues. The germline V gene has CDR1 LNHNV and CDR2 YYDKDF (reference sequence). CDR3 sequence (DNA): TGTGCCACCAGCAGAGATGCGGGGGTCTGGAACACTGAAGCTTTCTTT. This encodes CATSRDAGVWNTEAFF.

The chain employs TRBV7-9 and TRBJ2-1; 9 positions match TRBD2. This CDR3 has 16 residues. Germline V CDR1 and CDR2: SEHNR, FQNEAQ (reference sequence). The J segment lost 5 bases and the V segment lost 5 bases, leaving 10 bases of the junction unmatched. The CDR3 protein is CASSPERGVADNEQFF. The CDR3 bases are TGTGCCAGCAGCCCAGAGCGGGGGGTAGCGGACAATGAGCAGTTCTTC.

Details on this clone: This specimen includes other DNA sequences encoding the same CDR3. This rearrangement joins TRBV19 to TRBJ2-3; no reliable D call. Germline values: CDR1 LNHDA, CDR2 SQIVND (reference sequence). The length of the CDR3 is 13 residues. Trimming left V 5 bases short and J 0 bases short, with 6 bases between. The CDR3 nucleotides read TGTGCCAGTAGTCTGGGGAGCACAGATACGCAGTATTTT. The encoded protein is CASSLGSTDTQYF.

The table lists this clone with a count of one. The rearrangement uses TRBV5-1 and TRBJ2-5, with D perhaps TRBD1 (5 bases). CDR1 is SGHRS, CDR2 YFSETQ, per germline. Trimming removed 4 bases at V and 5 bases at J, with 12 bases between. The CDR3 has 13 residues. The chain's CDR3 is CASSPDSPETQYF. CDR3 DNA sequence: TGCGCCAGCAGCCCCGACAGCCCGGAGACCCAGTACTTC. Looking up the rest from reference TRBV5-1 and TRBJ2-5 gives the full variable domain: KAGVTQTPRYLIKTRGQQVTLSCSPISGHRSVSWYQQTPGQGLQFLFEYFSETQRNKGNFPGRFSGRQFSNSRSEMNVSTLELGDSALYLCASSPDSPETQYFGPGTRLLVL.

This clone was picked up one time. V usage is TRBV25-1 and J usage is TRBJ1-1; D is undetermined. CDR3 length: 15 amino acids. The V and J ends lost 2 bases and 1 base respectively, with 11 bases between them. Germline lookup yields CDR1 MGHDK and CDR2 SYGVNS. CDR3: CASSEPHSGNTEAFF. CDR3 DNA: TGTGCCAGCAGTGAACCCCACTCAGGGAACACTGAAGCTTTCTTT.

V usage is TRBV19 and J usage is TRBJ1-4; 7 positions match TRBD1. This CDR3 contains 14 residues. The junction had 8 bases not matched to a gene; V was cut back by 11 bases and J by 2 bases. Germline CDR1 reads LNHDA; CDR2 reads SQIVND (reference sequence). CDR3 sequence reads: CAARQGSTNEKLFF. CDR3 nucleotide sequence: TGTGCCGCCAGACAGGGTTCGACTAATGAAAAACTGTTTTTT.

This sequence joins TRBV7-6 and TRBJ2-3; the D gene is possibly TRBD1 (6 bases). V lost 3 bases and J 0 bases, leaving 13 bases between the germline ends. Germline loops: CDR1 SGHVS, CDR2 FNYEAQ. The CDR3 consists of 16 residues. CDR3 DNA: TGTGCCAGCAGCTTGCTGGGGGCCGGGAGCACAGATACGCAGTATTTT. This codes for CASSLLGAGSTDTQYF. Supplemented by reference TRBV7-6 and TRBJ2-3, the full variable domain reads GAGVSQSPRYKVTKRGQDVALRCDPISGHVSLYWYRQALGQGPEFLTYFNYEAQQDKSGLPNDRFSAERPEGSISTLTIQRTEQRDSAMYRCASSLLGAGSTDTQYFGPGTRLTVL.

The CDR3 nucleotides are TGTGCCAGCGGGACATTTGGCAATCAGCCCCAGCATTTT. Amino acids: CASGTFGNQPQHF. The chain links TRBV6-5 to TRBJ1-5; D perhaps matches TRBD1 (6 bases). Deletions cut 8 bases from V and 2 bases from J, with 10 bases between. Germline V lookup: CDR1 MNHEY, CDR2 SVGAGI. This CDR3 has 13 amino acids.

The V call is TRBV18, the J call TRBJ2-7; unclear D gene. The CDR3 has 12 amino acids. From germline, CDR1 is KGHSH and CDR2 LQKENI. Trimming cost V 3 bases and J 2 bases, with 5 bases left between them. The CDR3, as DNA: TGTGCCAGCTCACCGGGTGCCTACGAGCAGTACTTC. This translates into CASSPGAYEQYF.

The V gene is TRBV7-2, the J gene TRBJ1-5, with TRBD1 as a possible D gene (6 bases). The CDR3 runs to 15 residues. V was shortened by 5 bases and J by 0 bases, with 11 bases between the two germline ends. CDR1 SGHTA and CDR2 FQGNSA come from the germline V gene. The DNA of the CDR3 is TGTGCCAGCAGCAGGGACATCTATAGCAATCAGCCCCAGCATTTT. Amino acids: CASSRDIYSNQPQHF.

The gene calls are TRBV7-8 and TRBJ2-7, with D perhaps assigned TRBD1 or TRBD2 (5 bases each). Per germline, CDR1 SGHVS and CDR2 FQNEAQ. The CDR3 runs to 15 residues. Trimming pared 5 bases from V and 1 base from J, leaving 15 bases between. As DNA, the CDR3 is TGTGCCAGCAGCCCGGGACGGAGGAGATCCTACGAGCAGTACTTC. Protein: CASSPGRRRSYEQYF. The full variable domain, completed using reference TRBV7-8 and TRBJ2-7, is GAGVSQSPRYKVAKRGQDVALRCDPISGHVSLFWYQQALGQGPEFLTYFQNEAQLDKSGLPSDRFFAERPEGSVSTLKIQRTQQEDSAVYLCASSPGRRRSYEQYFGPGTRLTVT.

This clone was observed a single time. This chain links TRBV29-1 with TRBJ2-1; D uncertain. Trimming removed 4 bases from V and 2 bases from J, with 27 bases in between. The germline gives CDR1 SQVTM, CDR2 ANQGSEA. The CDR3 sequence is 19 residues long. CDR3: CSVVWVSRTVGPPYNEQFF. CDR3 coding DNA: TGCAGCGTTGTTTGGGTTTCCCGCACCGTGGGTCCCCCCTACAATGAGCAGTTCTTC.

This clone was recorded once. The V and J genes are TRBV2 and TRBJ2-1; 11 nucleotides agree with TRBD1. This CDR3 has 14 residues. CDR1 and CDR2 (germline): SNHLY, FYNNEI. Losses at the gene ends were 6 bases for V and 8 bases for J; bases not matched to a gene: 6. DNA of the CDR3: TGTGCCAGCAGAGGAGGACAGGGGGCGGATGAGCAGTTCTTC. It encodes CASRGGQGADEQFF.

This clone was observed a single time. The gene calls are TRBV18 and TRBJ2-3, with a weak D call TRBD2 (7 bases). CDR1 and CDR2 (germline): KGHSH, LQKENI. Trimming cost V 6 bases and J 4 bases, with 20 bases left between them. CDR3 length: 16 amino acids. The CDR3 here is CASSPSTGGLADTQYF. The CDR3 region has the DNA TGTGCCAGCTCTCCCTCTACGGGGGGCCTCGCAGATACGCAGTATTTT.

The chain combines TRBV13 with TRBJ2-3, with 11 nucleotides matching TRBD2. The length of the CDR3 is 15 residues. J gave up 6 bases and V 5 bases, and 7 bases lay outside the gene matches. Per the germline V gene, CDR1 is PRHDT and CDR2 is FYEKMQ (reference sequence). This chain's CDR3 is CASSRRLAGTDTQYF. The CDR3 region has the DNA TGTGCCAGCAGCCGTAGACTAGCGGGGACGGATACGCAGTATTTT. Complete variable domain (other parts from reference TRBV13 and TRBJ2-3): AAGVIQSPRHLIKEKRETATLKCYPIPRHDTVYWYQQGPGQDPQFLISFYEKMQSDKGSIPDRFSAQQFSDYHSELNMSSLELGDSALYFCASSRRLAGTDTQYFGPGTRLTVL.